Below, 15 T cell receptor beta chains from the same sample are listed, as sequenced in a study of blood T cells in healthy people across ages. Through a sample-barcoded 5' primer and a J-beta primer mix, a second PCR was run for roughly 7 to 12 cycles. TCRdb passed the 5' RACE reads through MiXCR, listing each CDR3 protein once. The sample records about 830,000 distinct CDR3 sequences, 60% to 80% being singletons. Sample: blood. The receptor source for this set is a man aged 25-45 years in good health.

This clonotype was seen only a few times. The CDR3 DNA reads as TGTGCCAGCAGTCTCCAGGGGTTTAGAGAGACCCAGTACTTC. It specifies CASSLQGFRETQYF. The J gene is TRBJ2-5, the V gene TRBV6-5; tentatively, D is TRBD1 (6 bases). V gave up 5 bases and J gave up 4 bases, with 14 bases separating them. Germline V gene lookup returns CDR1 MNHEY and CDR2 SVGAGI. The CDR3 consists of 14 residues.

The chain couples TRBV3-1 to TRBJ2-4; 12 bases are shared with TRBD1. The tail of the sequence fits TRBJ2-7 better, so the J call may be wrong. The germline gives CDR1 LGHDT, CDR2 YNNKEL (reference sequence). This CDR3 has 17 amino acids. Written as DNA, the CDR3 is TGTGCCAGCAGTCGGGACAGGGGGCGAAGTGAACAGAACGAGCAGTACTTC. Protein sequence: CASSRDRGRSEQNEQYF.

The rearrangement links TRBV9 to TRBJ1-4; D is perhaps TRBD1 (5 bases). CDR3 length: 18 amino acids. Trimming pared 3 bases from V and 4 bases from J, leaving 22 bases between. Germline V gene lookup returns CDR1 SGDLS and CDR2 YYNGEE. For the CDR3, the DNA is TGTGCCAGCAGCGGATCCCGGGACGGTGGAGGGTTTAATGAAAAACTGTTTTTT. Amino acid sequence: CASSGSRDGGGFNEKLFF. The whole variable domain, filled in from reference TRBV9 and TRBJ1-4, reads DSGVTQTPKHLITATGQRVTLRCSPRSGDLSVYWYQQSLDQGLQFLIQYYNGEERAKGNILERFSAQQFPDLHSELNLSSLELGDSALYFCASSGSRDGGGFNEKLFFGSGTQLSVL.

Note on this clonotype: Mismatch with germline at one junction end may stem from a read error. The chain combines TRBV2 with TRBJ2-3; TRBD1 might be the D (6 bases). The CDR3 totals 15 residues. The germline CDR1 and CDR2 sequences are SNHLY and FYNNEI. The CDR3 protein is CASTQQGESTETQYF. The CDR3 DNA follows: TGTGCCAGCACCCAACAGGGAGAGAGCACAGAGACGCAGTATTTT.

The gene calls are TRBV7-9 and TRBJ2-7; 8 nucleotides match TRBD1. The CDR3 length is 16 residues. The V gene's germline CDR1 is SEHNR and CDR2 FQNEAQ (reference sequence). The ends lost 1 base at V and 7 bases at J; junction bases unmatched: 12. The CDR3 loop reads CASSLGLAQGAREQYF. CDR3 sequence (DNA): TGTGCCAGCAGCTTAGGGCTGGCGCAGGGGGCTAGGGAGCAGTACTTC.

The genes are TRBV12-3 or TRBV12-4 and TRBJ2-7; 9 bases align to TRBD1. CDR3 length: 16 residues. Trimming at V came to 5 bases and at J to 2 bases, leaving 10 bases not matched to a gene. CDR3 sequence reads: CASSDTDRGPTYEQYF. DNA for the CDR3: TGTGCCAGCAGTGACACGGACAGGGGCCCCACCTACGAGCAGTACTTC.

This chain connects TRBV6-1 to TRBJ2-2; 11 bases match TRBD1. CDR3 length: 15 amino acids. J lost 6 bases, V lost 5 bases, and 5 bases had no gene match. The germline CDR1 and CDR2 sequences are MNHNS and SASEGT. CDR3 DNA sequence: TGTGCCAGCAGTACCGGGACAGGGGGTCCCGGGGAGCTGTTTTTT. As protein: CASSTGTGGPGELFF.

The CDR3 bases are TGTGCCAGCAGTACCTGGGGACAGGGGGCGCGGGGGGCCAACGTCCTGACTTTC. Protein sequence: CASSTWGQGARGANVLTF. The chain recombines TRBV28 with TRBJ2-6, with 12 bases that match TRBD1. CDR3 length: 18 residues. V lost 5 bases to trimming and J lost 4 bases; unmatched junction nucleotides: 9. CDR1 and CDR2 from the germline V gene are MDHEN and SYDVKM. The full variable domain, completed using reference TRBV28 and TRBJ2-6, is DVKVTQSSRYLVKRTGEKVFLECVQDMDHENMFWYRQDPGLGLRLIYFSYDVKMKEKGDIPEGYSVSREKKERFSLILESASTNQTSMYLCASSTWGQGARGANVLTFGAGSRLTVL.

This clonotype was observed a single time. The V call is TRBV12-3 or TRBV12-4, the J call TRBJ2-3; 7 nucleotides match TRBD1. V shed 6 bases, J shed 2 bases, and the junction held 11 bases outside the gene matches. The CDR3 is 16 residues long. DNA for the CDR3: TGTGCCAGCAGATCCGGGACAGCCTCGTTCACAGATACGCAGTATTTT. This codes for CASRSGTASFTDTQYF.

Many counts were recorded for this clonotype. This chain joins TRBV7-2 and TRBJ2-4; D may be TRBD2 (5 bases). Germline V gene lookup returns CDR1 SGHTA and CDR2 FQGNSA. Trimming left V 0 bases short and J 7 bases short, with 19 bases between. The CDR3 is 17 amino acids. The CDR3 sequence: CASSLAAAGLVDNIQYF. CDR3 in DNA: TGTGCCAGCAGCTTAGCTGCCGCCGGACTGGTCGACAACATTCAGTACTTC.

The chain recombines TRBV5-8 with TRBJ2-1, with D possibly being TRBD1 or TRBD2 (5 bases each). Germline CDR1 SGHTS, CDR2 YDEGEE. V was clipped by 2 bases and J by 2 bases, with 11 bases between them. The CDR3 contains 15 residues. For the CDR3, the DNA is TGTGCCAGCAGCTTCGGGACCGCGCCCTACAATGAGCAGTTCTTC. As protein: CASSFGTAPYNEQFF.

The rearrangement uses TRBV6-1 and TRBJ2-2; D uncertain. V was trimmed by 3 bases and J by 6 bases, leaving 2 bases between them. The CDR3 runs 11 residues. Germline-derived CDR1 and CDR2 are MNHNS and SASEGT. CDR3 sequence reads: CASSDPGELFF. In nucleotides, the CDR3 is TGTGCCAGCAGTGACCCCGGGGAGCTGTTTTTT.

The chain is built from TRBV7-3 and TRBJ2-7; D possibly corresponds to TRBD2 (5 bases). V gave up 2 bases and J gave up 2 bases, with 16 bases separating them. The CDR3 runs to 16 residues. The germline V gene encodes CDR1 SGHTA and CDR2 FQGTGA. Written as DNA, the CDR3 is TGTGCCAGCAGCTTAGAGGGTTCGTCGGCCACCTACGAGCAGTACTTC. Translated: CASSLEGSSATYEQYF.

The chain couples TRBV5-1 to TRBJ2-3, with TRBD2 identical over 13 bases. CDR3 length equals 17 residues. The germline V gene encodes CDR1 SGHRS and CDR2 YFSETQ. The junction had 14 bases not matched to a gene; V was cut back by 9 bases and J by 4 bases. DNA of the CDR3: TGCGCCACCTCACGAAAACGACTAGCGGGGGGCCCAGATACGCAGTATTTT. Its protein is CATSRKRLAGGPDTQYF.

This chain connects TRBV21-1 to TRBJ2-7. TRBV21-1 represents a pseudogene. The CDR3 has 13 amino acids. CDR3 region: CASSKMPPYEQYF. The CDR3 region has the DNA TGTGCCAGCAGCAAAATGCCGCCCTACGAGCAGTACTTC.